Included here is one TCR beta chain sequence, with context. Its antigen is as yet unknown. The sample is drawn from a study of a mutant IDH1 vaccine in newly diagnosed glioma. Looking at the study overall: Treated patients, approximately 60% male and around 40% female, averaged 40.4 years of age. Beforehand, treatment had been radiotherapy, temozolomide, or both; the majority received both.

The protocol was immunoSEQ multiplex PCR, while the TCRdb copy is restricted to in-frame clones and leaves out a portion. This table holds approximately 36,000 clones, 92% found once. The V end was cut by 0 bases, the J end by 6 bases, with 9 bases between. The CDR3 covers 13 residues. In germline, CDR1 is SGDLS, CDR2 YYNGEE. Documented time point: baseline, week 1 (first vaccination visit). Treatment described: pre-vaccination baseline after standard-of-care therapy. New WHO grade 3 or 4 IDH1-mutant, ATRX-lost astrocytomas were present in all donors. Study-wide findings and caveats: Immune responses arising from the vaccine appeared in about 93% of patients.

Sample: PBMCs, taken from a glioma patient treated with radiotherapy, temozolomide or both. V is TRBV9 and J is TRBJ1-1; D is perhaps TRBD1 (5 bases). The TCR originated in a man aged 18 to 30 with glioma. CDR3 DNA: TGTGCCAGCAGCGTAGCAGGGAGCGCTGAAGCTTTCTTT. It codes for CASSVAGSAEAFF.